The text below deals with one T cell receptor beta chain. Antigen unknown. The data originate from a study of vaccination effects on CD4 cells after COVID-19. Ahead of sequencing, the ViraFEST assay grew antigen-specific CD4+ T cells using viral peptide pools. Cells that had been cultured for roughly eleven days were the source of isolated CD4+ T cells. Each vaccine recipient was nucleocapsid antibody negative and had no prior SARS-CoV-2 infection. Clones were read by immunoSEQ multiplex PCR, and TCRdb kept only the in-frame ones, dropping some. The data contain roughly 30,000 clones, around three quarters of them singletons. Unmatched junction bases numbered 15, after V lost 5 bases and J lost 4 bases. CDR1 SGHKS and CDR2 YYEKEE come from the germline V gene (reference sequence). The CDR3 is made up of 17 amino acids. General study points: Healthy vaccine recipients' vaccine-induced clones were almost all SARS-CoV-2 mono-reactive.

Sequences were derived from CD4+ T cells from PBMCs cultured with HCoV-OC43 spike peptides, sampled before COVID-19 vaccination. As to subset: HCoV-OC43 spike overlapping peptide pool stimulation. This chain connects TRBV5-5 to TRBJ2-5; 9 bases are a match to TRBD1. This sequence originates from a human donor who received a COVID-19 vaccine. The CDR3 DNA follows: TGTGCCAGCAGAGAATCCGGGACAGGGCCCAGAGGAGAGACCCAGTACTTC. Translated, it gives CASRESGTGPRGETQYF.